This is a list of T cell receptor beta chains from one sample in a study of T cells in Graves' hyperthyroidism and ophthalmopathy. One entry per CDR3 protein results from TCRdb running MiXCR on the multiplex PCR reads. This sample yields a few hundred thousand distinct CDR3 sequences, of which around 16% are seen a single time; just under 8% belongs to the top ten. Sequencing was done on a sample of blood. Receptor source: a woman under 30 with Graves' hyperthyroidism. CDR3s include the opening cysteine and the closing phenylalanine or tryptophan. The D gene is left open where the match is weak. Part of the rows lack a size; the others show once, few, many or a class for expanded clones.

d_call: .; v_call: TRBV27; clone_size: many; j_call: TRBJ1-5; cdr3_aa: CASSLLGGSQPQHF; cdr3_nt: TGTGCCAGCAGTTTATTGGGTGGTAGTCAGCCCCAGCATTTT
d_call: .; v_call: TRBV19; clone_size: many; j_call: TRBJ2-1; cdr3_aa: CASSNLPTGNNEQFF; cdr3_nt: TGTGCCAGTAGTAACCTTCCTACAGGGAACAATGAGCAGTTCTTC
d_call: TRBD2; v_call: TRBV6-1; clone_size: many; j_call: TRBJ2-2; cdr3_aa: CASTHASGRVTGELFF; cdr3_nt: TGTGCCAGCACCCACGCCAGCGGGAGAGTCACCGGGGAGCTGTTTTTT
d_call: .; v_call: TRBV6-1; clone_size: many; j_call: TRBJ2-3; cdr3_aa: CASSEQDQGPDTQYF; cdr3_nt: TGTGCCAGCAGTGAACAGGACCAAGGACCAGATACGCAGTATTTT
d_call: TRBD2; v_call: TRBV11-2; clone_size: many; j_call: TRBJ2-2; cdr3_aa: CASSLGRGGQRAGELFF; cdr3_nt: TGTGCCAGCAGCTTAGGTCGGGGGGGCCAGAGGGCCGGGGAGCTGTTTTTT
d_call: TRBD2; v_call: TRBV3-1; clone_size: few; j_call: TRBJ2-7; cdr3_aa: CASSQGLAGVKEQYF; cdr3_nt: TGTGCCAGCAGCCAAGGACTAGCGGGAGTTAAAGAGCAGTACTTC
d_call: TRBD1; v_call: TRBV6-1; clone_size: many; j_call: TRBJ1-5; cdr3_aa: CARRQGAVNSNQPQHF; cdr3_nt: TGTGCCAGACGACAGGGGGCGGTTAATAGCAATCAGCCCCAGCATTTT
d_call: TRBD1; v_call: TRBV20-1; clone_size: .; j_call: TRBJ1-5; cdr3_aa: CSAEDRYSNQPQHF; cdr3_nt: TGCAGTGCTGAGGACAGGTATAGCAATCAGCCCCAGCATTTT
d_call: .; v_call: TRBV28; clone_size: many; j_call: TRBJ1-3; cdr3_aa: CASSPVGVDRSGNTIYF; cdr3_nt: TGTGCCAGCAGTCCGGTGGGAGTAGACCGCTCTGGAAACACCATATATTTT
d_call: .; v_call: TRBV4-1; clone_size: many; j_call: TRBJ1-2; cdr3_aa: CASSQDGDRSYTF; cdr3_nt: TGCGCCAGCAGCCAAGATGGAGACAGAAGCTACACCTTC
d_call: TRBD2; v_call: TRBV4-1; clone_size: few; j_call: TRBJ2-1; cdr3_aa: CASRRGGSGEQFF; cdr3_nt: TGCGCCAGCCGACGGGGGGGGTCCGGTGAGCAGTTCTTC
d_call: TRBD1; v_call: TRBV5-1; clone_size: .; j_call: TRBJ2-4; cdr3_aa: CASSLGGQGKNIQYF; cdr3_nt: TGCGCCAGCAGCTTGGGTGGACAGGGCAAAAACATTCAGTACTTC
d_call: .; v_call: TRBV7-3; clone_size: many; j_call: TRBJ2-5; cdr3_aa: CASSLEYPETQYF; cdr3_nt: TGTGCCAGCAGCTTAGAGTACCCCGAGACCCAGTACTTC
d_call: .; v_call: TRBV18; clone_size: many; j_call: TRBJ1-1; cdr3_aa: CASSPDGAEAFF; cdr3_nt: TGTGCCAGCTCACCAGATGGCGCTGAAGCTTTCTTT
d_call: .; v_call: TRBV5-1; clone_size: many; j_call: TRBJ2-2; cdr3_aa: CASSLESRGGTTGELFF; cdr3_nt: TGCGCCAGCAGCTTGGAAAGCAGGGGCGGTACCACCGGGGAGCTGTTTTTT
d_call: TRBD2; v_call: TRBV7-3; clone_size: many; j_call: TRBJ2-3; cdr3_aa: CASSLRVSGASDTQYF; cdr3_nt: TGTGCCAGCAGCTTACGAGTTAGCGGGGCCTCAGATACGCAGTATTTT
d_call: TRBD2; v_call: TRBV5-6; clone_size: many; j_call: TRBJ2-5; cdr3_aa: CASSGGLAETQYF; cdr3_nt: TGTGCCAGCAGCGGGGGACTAGCTGAGACCCAGTACTTC
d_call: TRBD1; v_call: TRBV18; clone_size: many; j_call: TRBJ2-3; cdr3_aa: CASSPFEQGADTQYF; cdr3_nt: TGTGCCAGCTCACCCTTTGAACAGGGGGCGGATACGCAGTATTTT
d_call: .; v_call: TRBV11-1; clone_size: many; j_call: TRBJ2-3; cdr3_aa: CASSSRGRADTQYF; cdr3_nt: TGTGCCAGCAGCTCCCGGGGGCGGGCAGATACGCAGTATTTT
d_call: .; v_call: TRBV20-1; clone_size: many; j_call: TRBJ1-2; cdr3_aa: CSARDGTHGNYGYTF; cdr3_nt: TGCAGTGCTAGAGATGGAACTCACGGAAACTATGGCTACACCTTC
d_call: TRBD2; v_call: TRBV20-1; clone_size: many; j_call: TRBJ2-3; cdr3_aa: CSAVAGGGTDTQYF; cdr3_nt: TGCAGTGCTGTAGCGGGAGGTGGCACAGATACGCAGTATTTT
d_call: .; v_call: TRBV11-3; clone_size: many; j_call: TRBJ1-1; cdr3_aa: CASSHSEGLSAEAFF; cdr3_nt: TGTGCCAGCAGCCATTCCGAGGGATTAAGTGCTGAAGCTTTCTTT
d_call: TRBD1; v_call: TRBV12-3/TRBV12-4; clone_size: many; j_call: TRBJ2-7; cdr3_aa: CASSKQGNLYEQYF; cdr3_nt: TGTGCCAGCAGTAAACAGGGGAATCTCTACGAGCAGTACTTC
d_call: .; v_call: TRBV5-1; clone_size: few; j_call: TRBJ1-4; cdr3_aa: CASSSGRDEKLFF; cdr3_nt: TGCGCCAGCAGCTCGGGACGTGATGAAAAACTGTTTTTT
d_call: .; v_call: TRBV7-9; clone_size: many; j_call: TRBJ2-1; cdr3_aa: CASRSNEQFF; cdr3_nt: TGTGCCAGCCGGAGCAATGAGCAGTTCTTC
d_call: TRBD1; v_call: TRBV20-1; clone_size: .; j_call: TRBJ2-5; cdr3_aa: CSAWQTGGETQYF; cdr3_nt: TGCAGTGCTTGGCAGACAGGGGGAGAGACCCAGTACTTC
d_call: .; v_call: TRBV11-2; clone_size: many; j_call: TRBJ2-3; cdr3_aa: CASSYGGLRSDTQYF; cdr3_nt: TGTGCCAGCAGCTATGGGGGATTACGGTCAGATACGCAGTATTTT
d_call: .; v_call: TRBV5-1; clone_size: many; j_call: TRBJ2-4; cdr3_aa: CASSFGARAKNIQYF; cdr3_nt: TGCGCCAGCAGCTTTGGCGCCAGGGCCAAAAACATTCAGTACTTC
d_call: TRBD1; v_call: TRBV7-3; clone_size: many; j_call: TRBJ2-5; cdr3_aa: CASTYITGAHEPFLQETQYF; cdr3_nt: TGTGCCAGCACCTACATTACAGGGGCCCACGAACCCTTTCTTCAAGAGACCCAGTACTTC
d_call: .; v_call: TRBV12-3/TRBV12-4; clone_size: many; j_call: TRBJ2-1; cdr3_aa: CASSLNRWNEQFF; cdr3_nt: TGTGCCAGCAGTTTGAACAGGTGGAATGAGCAGTTCTTC
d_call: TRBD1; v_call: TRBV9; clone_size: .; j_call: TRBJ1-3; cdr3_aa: CASSVKGAEGNTIYF; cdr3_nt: TGTGCCAGCAGCGTTAAGGGGGCGGAAGGAAACACCATATATTTT
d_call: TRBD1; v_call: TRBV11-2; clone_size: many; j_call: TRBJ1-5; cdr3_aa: CASSPIGTGTNQPQHF; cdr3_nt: TGTGCCAGCAGCCCCATCGGGACAGGCACTAATCAGCCCCAGCATTTT
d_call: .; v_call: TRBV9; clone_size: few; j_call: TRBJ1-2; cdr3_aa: CASSVGGTPYGYTF; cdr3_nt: TGTGCCAGCAGCGTAGGCGGGACACCCTATGGCTACACCTTC
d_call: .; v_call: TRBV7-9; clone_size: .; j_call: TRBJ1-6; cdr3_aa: CASSLPQNSPLHF; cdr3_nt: TGTGCCAGCAGCTTACCGCAGAATTCACCCCTCCACTTT
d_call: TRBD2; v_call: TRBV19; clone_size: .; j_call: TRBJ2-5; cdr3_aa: CASSIGPGLAEETQYF; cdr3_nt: TGTGCCAGTAGTATAGGCCCGGGACTAGCGGAAGAGACCCAGTACTTC
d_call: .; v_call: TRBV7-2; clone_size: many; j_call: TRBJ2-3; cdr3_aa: CASSLMGRTDTQYF; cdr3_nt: TGTGCCAGCAGCTTAATGGGGCGGACAGATACGCAGTATTTT
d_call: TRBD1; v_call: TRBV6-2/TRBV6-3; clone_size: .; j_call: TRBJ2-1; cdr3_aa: CASSYSGTGAYNEQFF; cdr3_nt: TGTGCCAGCAGTTACTCAGGGACAGGGGCCTACAATGAGCAGTTCTTC
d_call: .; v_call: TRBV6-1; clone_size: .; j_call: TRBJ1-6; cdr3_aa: CASSARQANNSPLHF; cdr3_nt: TGTGCCAGCAGTGCCCGACAGGCTAATAATTCACCCCTCCACTTT
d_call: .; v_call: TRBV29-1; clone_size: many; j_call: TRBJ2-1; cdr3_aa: CSVDRGAIYNEQFF; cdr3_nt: TGCAGCGTTGATCGGGGGGCCATATACAATGAGCAGTTCTTC
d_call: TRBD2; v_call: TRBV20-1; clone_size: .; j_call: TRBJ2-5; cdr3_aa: CSARSLLSGGAYQETQYF; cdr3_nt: TGCAGTGCTAGATCACTCTTAAGCGGGGGGGCCTACCAAGAGACCCAGTACTTC
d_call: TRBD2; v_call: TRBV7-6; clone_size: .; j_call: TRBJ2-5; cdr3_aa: CASSPTSDQETQYF; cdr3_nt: TGTGCCAGCAGCCCGACTAGCGACCAAGAGACCCAGTACTTC
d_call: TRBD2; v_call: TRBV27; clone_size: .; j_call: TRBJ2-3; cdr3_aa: CASSFGVGLAGGNTDTQYF; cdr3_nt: TGTGCCAGCAGTTTCGGTGTCGGACTAGCGGGGGGGAACACAGATACGCAGTATTTT
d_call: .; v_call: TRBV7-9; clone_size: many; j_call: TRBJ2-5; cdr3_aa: CASSSVVASETQYF; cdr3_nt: TGTGCCAGCAGCTCCGTCGTGGCCTCGGAGACCCAGTACTTC
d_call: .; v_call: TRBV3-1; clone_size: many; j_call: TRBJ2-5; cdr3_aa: CASSLRLRETQYF; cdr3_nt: TGTGCCAGCAGCCTTCGGCTCCGGGAGACCCAGTACTTC
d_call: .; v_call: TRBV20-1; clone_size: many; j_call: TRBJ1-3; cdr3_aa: CSARGVGNTIYF; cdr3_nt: TGCAGTGCCCGCGGGGTTGGAAACACCATATATTTT
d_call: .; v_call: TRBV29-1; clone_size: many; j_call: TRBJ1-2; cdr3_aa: CSVEDLQTNYGYTF; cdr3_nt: TGCAGCGTTGAAGATTTGCAGACCAACTATGGCTACACCTTC